The present T cell receptor beta chain was sequenced within a study of OX40 agonist ivuxolimab in advanced cancers. Turning to the study itself: Patients took ivuxolimab, an agonistic anti-OX40 (CD134) antibody.

As concerns this clone: Its specificity is not known.

The V gene's germline CDR1 is ENHRY and CDR2 SYGVKD. The CDR3 has 16 residues. Trimming removed 0 bases from V and 2 bases from J, with 13 bases in between. Some clones are missing from TCRdb's copy, which holds only in-frame ones; the method was immunoSEQ multiplex PCR. This repertoire shows more than 65,000 clones, roughly 80% found once; its top ten account for around 5%. Study-level findings and limits: At 0.1 to 3.0 mg/kg and by week 6, CD4+ and CD8+ T cells in the blood had expanded clonally.

The source is an adult with an advanced solid tumor such as melanoma, head and neck, liver or kidney cancer. The sample in question was CD4+ or CD8+ T cells sorted from blood, obtained in a trial of the OX40 agonist ivuxolimab. The genes are TRBV10-3 and TRBJ1-2, with a possible D match to TRBD1 (6 bases). In DNA, the CDR3 is TGTGCCATCAGTGAGTCGATAGGACAGAAAAACTATGGCTACACCTTC. Translating it yields CAISESIGQKNYGYTF.